Here is one T cell receptor beta chain with its context. The sample is drawn from a study of shared clonotypes between healthy human individuals. CDR3 length equals 13 residues. The germline CDR1 and CDR2 sequences are SGHAT and FQNNGV. With 1 base removed from V and 4 bases from J, the gap between germline ends came to 7 bases. Only in-frame clones appear in the TCRdb table, and some are missing; sequencing was by immunoSEQ multiplex PCR. The sample holds around 2.5 million clones, 93% seen once. This chain uses TRBV11-2 with TRBJ2-5, with D possibly TRBD1 on 5 matching bases. The sequencing sample was made of naive CD4+ T cells from PBMCs. Subset denoted: CD45RA+ positively selected. The clonotype was recovered from a man aged 18 to 29 in good health. Some clones in this sample may be carry-over from other donors' samples. The CDR3 region is CASSLGRVETQYF. The CDR3 nucleotides are TGTGCCAGCAGCTTAGGCAGGGTAGAGACCCAGTACTTC.